This entry concerns a single T cell receptor beta chain. The data derive from a study of T cell changes during pregnancy in multiple sclerosis. The ends were cut back, 7 bases at V and 5 bases at J, with 15 bases in the middle. Germline V gene data show CDR1 as SGHRS and CDR2 as YFSETQ. The length of the CDR3 is 13 residues. Sequencing was performed with immunoSEQ multiplex PCR; in TCRdb, only in-frame clones are kept and a portion is missing. The table has approximately 70,000 clones, 80% to 95% seen once. The chain carries TRBV5-1 and TRBJ2-5, with a tentative D call TRBD2 (5 bases). This sequence originates from a female donor in good health, enrolled as a control in a pregnancy study. The starting material was peripheral blood, obtained in the first trimester of pregnancy. CDR3: CASRGRVRETQYF. CDR3 nucleotides: TGCGCCAGCCGGGGAAGGGTACGGGAGACCCAGTACTTC.